One T cell receptor (beta chain) is described in this entry. Sequencing was performed with immunoSEQ multiplex PCR; in TCRdb, only in-frame clones are kept and a portion is missing. Here the sample spans 55,000 to 70,000 clones, approximately 80% being singletons. Looked up from germline, CDR1 is MNHEY and CDR2 is SVGAGI. This CDR3 is 14 amino acids long. V lost 5 bases to trimming and J lost 4 bases; unmatched junction nucleotides: 3. This record comes from a study of T cell responses to AZD1222 COVID-19 vaccine. The sequence was collected from an adult in good health. Sequenced material: peripheral blood, taken on day 0 of AZD1222 vaccination. The chain couples TRBV6-5 to TRBJ1-4; 8 bases align to TRBD1. The CDR3 region is CASSRTGLNEKLFF. CDR3 nucleotides: TGTGCCAGCAGTAGGACAGGGCTTAATGAAAAACTGTTTTTT.